This TCR beta chain was profiled in a study of STAT5B mutations in CD4+ large granular lymphocyte leukemia. Study-level results: Patient CD4-sorted repertoires looked more clonal than healthy CD4+ repertoires, even without putative leukemic clones.

Comment on this clone: The antigen remains undetermined.

Repertoires were generated with immunoSEQ multiplex PCR, while TCRdb's copy carries only in-frame clones and drops some. The repertoire holds about 30,000 clones, approximately 79% seen once, with approximately 2.1% in the top ten. This TCR derives from a human donor in good health. The material sequenced was CD4+ T cells from blood buffy coats.

The CDR3 sequence is CASAGGGTEAFF. CDR3 sequence (DNA): TGTGCCAGCGCAGGAGGCGGCACTGAAGCTTTCTTT. V gene TRBV7-9 combines with J gene TRBJ1-1; the D is unclear. The CDR3 runs to 12 residues. The germline V and J ends were trimmed by 8 bases and 4 bases, with 11 bases remaining between them. Looked up from germline, CDR1 is SEHNR and CDR2 is FQNEAQ (reference sequence).